These 25 T cell receptor beta chains originate from one sample sequenced in a study of cytomegalovirus exposure and HLA in healthy donors. Sequencing used immunoSEQ multiplex PCR; TCRdb keeps in-frame clones, though not all of them. The table has just over 65,000 clones, about 97% seen once. The sequencing sample was made of PBMCs. The receptors here all came from a woman aged 18-29 years in good health and CMV-seropositive.

The count of this clone is one. The chain has TRBV27 and TRBJ2-7; the match to TRBD2 covers 11 bases. The CDR3 is 16 amino acids. The ends lost 3 bases at V and 5 bases at J; junction bases unmatched: 9. The germline V gene encodes CDR1 MNHEY and CDR2 SMNVEV (reference sequence). The CDR3: CASSFSTSGSIHEQYF. The CDR3 nucleotides read TGTGCCAGCAGTTTCTCAACTAGCGGGAGTATCCACGAGCAGTACTTC.

V gene TRBV6-1 combines with J gene TRBJ2-7, with D unclear. This CDR3 comprises 10 residues. Trimming stripped 7 bases from V and 3 bases from J, with 4 bases between. Germline assignment: CDR1 MNHNS and CDR2 SASEGT. The CDR3 DNA reads as TGTGCCAGCACCAACTACGAGCAGTACTTC. This gives the protein CASTNYEQYF.

The chain joins TRBV4-1 to TRBJ2-3; tentative D call: TRBD1 (5 bases). The CDR3 runs 15 residues. Trimming took 4 bases from V and 0 from J, leaving 11 bases between them. The germline V gene has CDR1 MGHRA and CDR2 YSYEKL. Here the CDR3 DNA reads TGCGCCAGCAGCCGGAACGACAGAAGCACAGATACGCAGTATTTT. Amino acids: CASSRNDRSTDTQYF.

This clone was detected once. At one end the junction does not follow the germline gene, possibly because of a read error. This sequence joins TRBV7-7 and TRBJ2-5; 16 nucleotides align to TRBD2. Germline V CDR1 and CDR2: SSHAT, FNYEAQ (reference sequence). This CDR3 has 19 amino acids. The CDR3 is CASTRKLGTSGRVQETQYF. CDR3 bases: TGTGCTAGCACCCGCAAACTCGGGACTAGCGGGAGGGTCCAAGAGACCCAGTACTTC.

The chain links TRBV6-5 to TRBJ1-1, with D hard to call. Germline assignment: CDR1 MNHEY and CDR2 SVGAGI. The CDR3 is 14 residues long. Trimming shortened V by 2 bases and J by 1 base, and 8 bases separated the two germline ends. The CDR3 here is CASSYEVRNTEAFF. The DNA of the CDR3 is TGTGCCAGCAGTTACGAAGTGAGGAACACTGAAGCTTTCTTT.

The gene calls are TRBV28 and TRBJ2-3; 7 nucleotides agree with TRBD2. The CDR3 extends over 17 amino acids. The trim removed 5 bases at V and 5 bases at J, leaving 16 bases unmatched. CDR1 and CDR2 from the germline V gene are MDHEN and SYDVKM. CDR3 amino acids: CASSAQWGGSTVDTQYF. The CDR3 DNA reads as TGTGCCAGCAGTGCACAGTGGGGCGGGAGTACGGTAGATACGCAGTATTTT. The entire variable domain, with the rest obtained from reference TRBV28 and TRBJ2-3, is as follows: DVKVTQSSRYLVKRTGEKVFLECVQDMDHENMFWYRQDPGLGLRLIYFSYDVKMKEKGDIPEGYSVSREKKERFSLILESASTNQTSMYLCASSAQWGGSTVDTQYFGPGTRLTVL.

The rearrangement links TRBV16 to TRBJ1-1; D possibly corresponds to TRBD1 (6 bases). The CDR3 sequence is 15 residues long. Per germline, CDR1 KGHSY and CDR2 FQNENV. Trimming shortened V by 1 base and J by 1 base, and 10 bases separated the two germline ends. CDR3 in DNA: TGTGCCAGCAGCCAATGGCACAGGGAGAACACTGAAGCTTTCTTT. Its protein product is CASSQWHRENTEAFF.

The V gene is TRBV10-3, the J gene TRBJ2-7, with a possible D match to TRBD2 (6 bases). The CDR3 has 13 amino acids. CDR1 is ENHRY and CDR2 is SYGVKD in the germline V gene. Trimming left V 8 bases short and J 3 bases short, with 14 bases between. The chain's CDR3 is CAIGGTAGYEQYF. The CDR3 region has the DNA TGTGCCATCGGGGGGACGGCGGGCTACGAGCAGTACTTC.

J is TRBJ2-7 and V is TRBV29-1; 10 bases line up with TRBD2. The CDR3 totals 13 residues. With V trimmed by 2 bases and J by 6 bases, 4 bases remained unmatched. Germline V lookup: CDR1 SQVTM, CDR2 ANQGSEA. In DNA, the CDR3 is TGCAGCGTTGAAAAGCGGGAGGGCTCCGAGCAGTACTTC. It specifies CSVEKREGSEQYF.

The CDR3 DNA follows: TGTGCCAGCAGCCCTACCGGGACCTACAATGAGCAGTTCTTC. Translated: CASSPTGTYNEQFF. This rearrangement joins TRBV4-2 to TRBJ2-1; weak D call: TRBD2 (5 bases). The CDR3 loop spans 14 amino acids. Trimming removed 4 bases from V and 2 bases from J, with 9 bases in between. In germline, CDR1 is LGHNA, CDR2 YNFKEQ.

The rearrangement joins TRBV25-1 to TRBJ2-1; 11 bases are a match to TRBD2. Germline CDR1 and CDR2: MGHDK and SYGVNS. The CDR3 extends over 16 amino acids. After removal of 4 bases from V and 2 bases from J, the junction contained 4 bases not matched to a gene. The DNA for the CDR3 is TGTGCCAGCAGTGGAACTAGCGGGGGTACCTACAATGAGCAGTTCTTC. Protein product: CASSGTSGGTYNEQFF.

The chain links TRBV14 to TRBJ2-1; TRBD2 matches at 7 bases. The germline CDR1 and CDR2 sequences are SGHDN and FVKESK. The CDR3 is made up of 19 amino acids. Germline trimming cut 5 bases from V and 2 bases from J; bases unmatched to any gene: 18. The CDR3 nucleotides read TGTGCCAGCAGCTATTATCTGGCGGGAGTCCCCTTCACCTACAATGAGCAGTTCTTC. It encodes CASSYYLAGVPFTYNEQFF.

The gene calls are TRBV7-9 and TRBJ2-1; D might be TRBD2 (6 bases). This CDR3 region has 17 residues. The germline V gene encodes CDR1 SEHNR and CDR2 FQNEAQ (reference sequence). Trimming pared 5 bases from V and 5 bases from J, leaving 22 bases between. CDR3 in DNA: TGTGCCAGCAGCACACCTTTCGGAAGGTCGGGAGACAATGAGCAGTTCTTC. This gives the protein CASSTPFGRSGDNEQFF. Complete variable domain (other parts from reference TRBV7-9 and TRBJ2-1): DTGVSQNPRHKITKRGQNVTFRCDPISEHNRLYWYRQTLGQGPEFLTYFQNEAQLEKSRLLSDRFSAERPKGSFSTLEIQRTEQGDSAMYLCASSTPFGRSGDNEQFFGPGTRLTVL.

The V call is TRBV30, the J call TRBJ2-3; D may be TRBD2 (5 bases). Germline V lookup: CDR1 GTSNPN, CDR2 SVGIG (reference sequence). The V gene lost 8 bases and the J gene lost 5 bases, with 17 bases spanning the gap. CDR3 size: 13 residues. The CDR3 DNA follows: TGTGCCACGACTCGGGGAAGGGTAGATACGCAGTATTTT. As protein: CATTRGRVDTQYF.

The V gene is TRBV11-2, the J gene TRBJ2-1; D is ambiguous. The germline CDR1 and CDR2 sequences are SGHAT and FQNNGV. Trimming stripped 1 base from V and 5 bases from J, with 12 bases between. The CDR3 is made up of 15 amino acids. The CDR3 is CASSLGAGPNNEQFF. The CDR3, as DNA: TGTGCCAGCAGCTTAGGCGCAGGTCCCAACAATGAGCAGTTCTTC.

This chain links TRBV30 with TRBJ1-2; a possible D gene is TRBD1 (5 bases). The length of the CDR3 is 15 residues. V lost 1 base and J lost 0, with 12 bases in between. Germline V gene data show CDR1 as GTSNPN and CDR2 as SVGIG (reference sequence). CDR3 amino acids: CAWSANRTPNYGYTF. In DNA form, the CDR3 reads TGTGCCTGGAGTGCAAACAGGACCCCTAACTATGGCTACACCTTC.

This clone is a singleton in its sample. This chain uses TRBV6-5 with TRBJ1-1, with a possible D match to TRBD1 (6 bases). The germline V and J ends were trimmed by 2 bases and 11 bases, with 15 bases remaining between them. Germline loops: CDR1 MNHEY, CDR2 SVGAGI. The length of the CDR3 is 13 residues. The CDR3 sequence: CASSYRGAVGAFF. The CDR3 bases are TGTGCCAGCAGTTACCGGGGGGCGGTAGGGGCTTTCTTT.

The chain joins TRBV7-2 to TRBJ2-4, with TRBD2 matching over 11 bases. V lost 2 bases to trimming and J lost 5 bases; unmatched junction nucleotides: 8. Germline V gene sequence: CDR1 SGHTA, CDR2 FQGNSA. The length of the CDR3 is 17 residues. The CDR3 reads CASSLWESSGRQNIQYF. The DNA for the CDR3 is TGTGCCAGCAGCTTATGGGAGTCTAGCGGGAGGCAAAACATTCAGTACTTC.

The chain employs TRBV5-1 and TRBJ2-1; tentatively, D is TRBD1 (8 bases). Germline CDR1 SGHRS, CDR2 YFSETQ. The CDR3 is made up of 21 amino acids. V shed 4 bases and J shed 5 bases, with 34 bases lying between them. CDR3 residues: CASSGPYRGNYRGDEDNEQFF. The CDR3 region has the DNA TGCGCCAGCAGCGGACCGTACAGGGGGAACTACCGGGGGGATGAGGACAATGAGCAGTTCTTC. Together with reference TRBV5-1 and TRBJ2-1, the CDR3 gives the full variable domain: KAGVTQTPRYLIKTRGQQVTLSCSPISGHRSVSWYQQTPGQGLQFLFEYFSETQRNKGNFPGRFSGRQFSNSRSEMNVSTLELGDSALYLCASSGPYRGNYRGDEDNEQFFGPGTRLTVL.

The gene calls are TRBV30 and TRBJ1-1; 12 nucleotides line up with TRBD1. The germline gives CDR1 GTSNPN, CDR2 SVGIG (reference sequence). Trimming at V came to 3 bases and at J to 3 bases, leaving 8 bases not matched to a gene. This CDR3 comprises 16 residues. This CDR3 reads CAWRAGTGGWDTEAFF. The CDR3 DNA follows: TGTGCCTGGAGAGCCGGGACAGGGGGCTGGGACACTGAAGCTTTCTTT.

This chain uses TRBV28 with TRBJ1-2; a weak D match, TRBD1 (5 bases). CDR3 length equals 13 residues. V was clipped by 5 bases and J by 4 bases, with 11 bases between them. The germline CDR1 and CDR2 sequences are MDHEN and SYDVKM. The CDR3 DNA follows: TGTGCCAGCAGTATCGACAGAATCTATGGCTACACCTTC. This encodes CASSIDRIYGYTF.

V and J are TRBV28 and TRBJ2-3; 8 bases are shared with TRBD2. The V gene end was trimmed by 10 bases and the J gene end by 10 bases; junction bases not matched to a gene: 10. The CDR3 runs to 12 residues. Looked up from germline, CDR1 is MDHEN and CDR2 is SYDVKM. The CDR3 bases are TGTGCCACCCGAGGAGCGGGAGTATCGCAGTATTTT. This gives the protein CATRGAGVSQYF.

The rearrangement links TRBV6-6 to TRBJ2-1, with a weak D call TRBD2 (5 bases). CDR3 length equals 14 residues. Germline values: CDR1 MNHNY, CDR2 SVGAGI (reference sequence). V was shortened by 4 bases and J by 7 bases, with 14 bases between the two germline ends. The CDR3 nucleotides read TGTGCCAGCAGTTTTACGGGATTGAGGAATGAGCAGTTCTTC. This sequence encodes CASSFTGLRNEQFF.

Here the CDR3 DNA reads TGTGCCAGCAGCTCGGGGGGACAGGGAGGTGGGAGGGCCTCCTACGAGCAGTACTTC. Its protein is CASSSGGQGGGRASYEQYF. The chain recombines TRBV11-2 with TRBJ2-7; 9 bases are shared with TRBD1. CDR1 is SGHAT and CDR2 is FQNNGV in the germline V gene. The CDR3 extends over 19 amino acids. V was pared by 4 bases and J by 0 bases, with 16 bases of the junction left unmatched.

The chain combines TRBV28 with TRBJ1-1; D possibly corresponds to TRBD1 (5 bases). Trimming stripped 2 bases from V and 1 base from J, with 8 bases between. Germline loops: CDR1 MDHEN, CDR2 SYDVKM. The CDR3 extends over 14 amino acids. The CDR3 reads CASSLVRGNTEAFF. The CDR3 nucleotides read TGTGCCAGCAGTTTAGTAAGGGGGAACACTGAAGCTTTCTTT.